This entry lists 24 T cell receptor beta chains sequenced from one sample in a study of T cell responses to AZD1222 COVID-19 vaccine. Sequencing used immunoSEQ multiplex PCR; TCRdb keeps in-frame clones, though not all of them. The table has 200,000 to 250,000 clones, roughly 94% seen once; the top ten hold 1.7%. Sequenced here: peripheral blood, sampled 28 days after the second dose of the MenACWY control vaccine. The receptors originated from an adult who received the MenACWY meningococcal vaccine as a control.

This clone was seen once. For the CDR3, the DNA is TGTGCCAGCATCTCCCCCGGAAACACCATATATTTT. It translates to CASISPGNTIYF. V and J are TRBV6-5 and TRBJ1-3; D ambiguous. The germline gives CDR1 MNHEY, CDR2 SVGAGI. The CDR3 is 12 residues long. Trimming stripped 7 bases from V and 4 bases from J, with 8 bases between.

Notes on this clone: The same CDR3 is also encoded by other DNA sequences in this sample. The chain couples TRBV5-4 to TRBJ2-7, with D perhaps assigned TRBD1 or TRBD2 (5 bases each). Trimming pared 5 bases from V and 3 bases from J, leaving 15 bases between. This CDR3 is built from 14 residues. Per germline, CDR1 SGHNT and CDR2 YYREEE (reference sequence). The CDR3: CASSPREHGYEQYF. CDR3 coding DNA: TGTGCCAGCAGTCCCAGGGAGCACGGCTACGAGCAGTACTTC. The entire variable domain, with the rest obtained from reference TRBV5-4 and TRBJ2-7, is as follows: ETGVTQSPTHLIKTRGQQVTLRCSSQSGHNTVSWYQQALGQGPQFIFQYYREEENGRGNFPPRFSGLQFPNYSSELNVNALELDDSALYLCASSPREHGYEQYFGPGTRLTVT.

Here the CDR3 DNA reads TGTGCCAGTAGTATCTCGGGGGCGAGCTATGGCTACACCTTC. Amino acids: CASSISGASYGYTF. V gene TRBV19 combines with J gene TRBJ1-2; possibly TRBD1 for D (6 bases). Germline V gene data show CDR1 as LNHDA and CDR2 as SQIVND (reference sequence). V gave up 3 bases and J gave up 4 bases, with 12 bases separating them. This CDR3 comprises 14 residues.

This sequence joins TRBV19 and TRBJ2-1, with a tentative D call TRBD1 (5 bases). The CDR3 is 16 residues long. CDR1 is LNHDA, CDR2 SQIVND, per germline (reference sequence). Trimming stripped 3 bases from V and 5 bases from J, with 17 bases between. CDR3: CASSIGARVGNNEQFF. In DNA, the CDR3 is TGTGCCAGTAGTATTGGGGCCAGGGTGGGGAACAATGAGCAGTTCTTC.

The chain has TRBV3-1 (or the pseudogene TRBV3-2) and TRBJ1-2; 7 bases map to TRBD1. V was clipped by 3 bases and J by 8 bases; unmatched bases: 6. The germline V gene has CDR1 LGHDT and CDR2 YNNKEL (reference sequence). The CDR3 covers 13 residues. The CDR3 DNA sequence: TGTGCCAGCAGCCAGGGGCAGGGACAGGGCTACACCTTC. This encodes CASSQGQGQGYTF.

V gene TRBV5-5 combines with J gene TRBJ1-5; no definite D call. This CDR3 contains 14 residues. With 0 bases removed from V and 1 base from J, the gap between germline ends came to 5 bases. The germline CDR1 and CDR2 sequences are SGHKS and YYEKEE (reference sequence). This CDR3 reads CASSLVDSNQPQHF. The CDR3 DNA reads as TGTGCCAGCAGCTTGGTAGACAGCAATCAGCCCCAGCATTTT.

V usage is TRBV6-2 or TRBV6-3 and J usage is TRBJ1-2, with D hard to call. This CDR3 is built from 12 residues. V gave up 2 bases and J gave up 4 bases, with 5 bases separating them. Germline V gene lookup returns CDR1 MNHEY and CDR2 SVGEGT. This chain's CDR3 is CASSYPGYGYTF. CDR3 nucleotide sequence: TGTGCCAGCAGTTACCCCGGCTATGGCTACACCTTC.

The chain couples TRBV7-3 to TRBJ2-4; D unclear. The CDR3 consists of 13 residues. Germline V gene sequence: CDR1 SGHTA, CDR2 FQGTGA. Trimming stripped 2 bases from V and 9 bases from J, with 11 bases between. CDR3 DNA sequence: TGTGCCAGCAGCTTAGAAGGGCAGGCCATTCAGTACTTC. This codes for CASSLEGQAIQYF. The full variable domain, with the rest looked up from reference TRBV7-3 and TRBJ2-4, is GAGVSQTPSNKVTEKGKYVELRCDPISGHTALYWYRQSLGQGPEFLIYFQGTGAADDSGLPNDRFFAVRPEGSVSTLKIQRTERGDSAVYLCASSLEGQAIQYFGAGTRLSVL.

This chain connects TRBV9 to TRBJ1-3; D ambiguous. The V gene's germline CDR1 is SGDLS and CDR2 YYNGEE. V was clipped by 2 bases and J by 3 bases, with 12 bases between them. The CDR3 runs to 15 residues. CDR3 sequence (DNA): TGTGCCAGCAGCGTTTCCGGCGGAGGTGGAAACACCATATATTTT. Amino acids: CASSVSGGGGNTIYF.

This clone was counted once. The chain couples TRBV7-2 to TRBJ2-6, with D uncertain. Trimming shortened V by 8 bases and J by 1 base, and 15 bases separated the two germline ends. Germline V CDR1 and CDR2: SGHTA, FQGNSA. The CDR3 runs 16 residues. The CDR3 spells CASPFVSSSGANVLTF. CDR3 nucleotides: TGTGCCAGCCCGTTTGTGAGCTCATCTGGGGCCAACGTCCTGACTTTC. Full variable domain (outside the CDR3, taken from reference TRBV7-2 and TRBJ2-6): GAGVSQSPSNKVTEKGKDVELRCDPISGHTALYWYRQSLGQGLEFLIYFQGNSAPDKSGLPSDRFSAERTGGSVSTLTIQRTQQEDSAVYLCASPFVSSSGANVLTFGAGSRLTVL.

The chain has TRBV6-2 or TRBV6-3 and TRBJ2-2; the D is unclear. Deletions cut 2 bases from V and 6 bases from J, with 7 bases between. Germline CDR1 and CDR2: MNHEY and SVGEGT. The CDR3 length is 13 residues. CDR3 coding DNA: TGTGCCAGCAGTTACCCTCCCCCCGGGGAGCTGTTTTTT. This sequence encodes CASSYPPPGELFF.

This clone has only a few counts. This chain uses TRBV4-3 with TRBJ2-1; 9 bases map to TRBD1. The J segment lost 7 bases and the V segment lost 4 bases, leaving 8 bases of the junction unmatched. From germline, CDR1 is LGHNA and CDR2 YSLEER. The CDR3 consists of 15 residues. This chain's CDR3 is CASSPQGTGINEQFF. CDR3 coding DNA: TGCGCCAGCAGCCCTCAAGGGACAGGGATTAATGAGCAGTTCTTC.

The V gene is TRBV28, the J gene TRBJ2-2, with D possibly matching TRBD1 (5 bases). Germline V gene lookup returns CDR1 MDHEN and CDR2 SYDVKM. V dropped 3 bases and J dropped 6 bases, with 8 bases sitting between them. The CDR3 sequence is 13 residues long. The CDR3 is CASSFLGAGELFF. In DNA, the CDR3 is TGTGCCAGCAGTTTTTTAGGGGCCGGGGAGCTGTTTTTT.

J is TRBJ2-1 and V is TRBV7-8; D is perhaps TRBD1 (6 bases). V gave up 5 bases and J gave up 2 bases, with 13 bases separating them. The CDR3 covers 15 residues. CDR1 is SGHVS, CDR2 FQNEAQ, per germline. CDR3 loop: CASSRSGTPYNEQFF. The CDR3, as DNA: TGTGCCAGCAGCCGTAGTGGGACACCCTACAATGAGCAGTTCTTC. The whole variable domain, filled in from reference TRBV7-8 and TRBJ2-1, reads GAGVSQSPRYKVAKRGQDVALRCDPISGHVSLFWYQQALGQGPEFLTYFQNEAQLDKSGLPSDRFFAERPEGSVSTLKIQRTQQEDSAVYLCASSRSGTPYNEQFFGPGTRLTVL.

The chain is built from TRBV7-9 and TRBJ2-7; possibly TRBD1 or TRBD2 for D (11 bases each). V dropped 6 bases and J dropped 4 bases, with 28 bases sitting between them. This CDR3 spans 18 amino acids. CDR1 SEHNR and CDR2 FQNEAQ come from the germline V gene (reference sequence). In nucleotides, the CDR3 is TGTGCCAGCAGGGGAACCGGGACAGGGGGACTAGCGGATTACGAGCAGTACTTC. Its translation is CASRGTGTGGLADYEQYF. The entire variable domain, with the rest obtained from reference TRBV7-9 and TRBJ2-7, is as follows: DTGVSQNPRHKITKRGQNVTFRCDPISEHNRLYWYRQTLGQGPEFLTYFQNEAQLEKSRLLSDRFSAERPKGSFSTLEIQRTEQGDSAMYLCASRGTGTGGLADYEQYFGPGTRLTVT.

This rearrangement joins TRBV13 to TRBJ2-7; 13 bases map to TRBD2. The CDR3 has 13 residues. The junction had 3 bases not matched to a gene; V was cut back by 4 bases and J by 9 bases. Germline lookup yields CDR1 PRHDT and CDR2 FYEKMQ (reference sequence). In DNA, the CDR3 is TGTGCCAGCAGCTCGGGACTAGCGGGGAGGCAGTACTTC. Encoded protein: CASSSGLAGRQYF.

The V gene is TRBV3-1 (or the pseudogene TRBV3-2), the J gene TRBJ2-1; 11 bases line up with TRBD2. Germline CDR1 LGHDT, CDR2 YNNKEL (reference sequence). With V trimmed by 8 bases and J by 6 bases, 9 bases remained unmatched. The CDR3 is 15 residues long. CDR3 DNA sequence: TGTGCCAGCGGTGGAGTAGCGGGAGGGCCCAATGAGCAGTTCTTC. Its protein product is CASGGVAGGPNEQFF.

The chain is built from TRBV5-1 and TRBJ2-2, with D perhaps TRBD1 (6 bases). V lost 2 bases, J lost 15 bases, and 20 bases lay in between. This CDR3 has 14 amino acids. CDR1 and CDR2 (germline): SGHRS, YFSETQ. The CDR3 loop reads CASSFISGGQQVFF. The CDR3 coding sequence is TGCGCCAGCAGCTTTATCTCGGGCGGACAGCAGGTGTTTTTT.

This rearrangement joins TRBV9 to TRBJ2-2; D uncertain. The CDR3 totals 16 residues. The V gene lost 0 bases and the J gene lost 2 bases, with 11 bases spanning the gap. Germline CDR1 is SGDLS and CDR2 is YYNGEE. CDR3 in amino acids: CASSVGVGINTGELFF. CDR3 sequence (DNA): TGTGCCAGCAGCGTAGGAGTGGGAATAAACACCGGGGAGCTGTTTTTT.

The rearrangement links TRBV4-1 to TRBJ1-4; 10 nucleotides agree with TRBD1. The CDR3 runs 15 residues. Germline lookup yields CDR1 MGHRA and CDR2 YSYEKL. J lost 7 bases, V lost 4 bases, and 6 bases had no gene match. CDR3 loop: CASSPRQGAGEKLFF. The CDR3 DNA sequence: TGCGCCAGCAGCCCGCGACAGGGGGCGGGTGAAAAACTGTTTTTT.

The genes are TRBV6-5 and TRBJ1-5; maybe TRBD1 (5 bases). Germline V lookup: CDR1 MNHEY, CDR2 SVGAGI. The CDR3 extends over 14 amino acids. Trimming shortened V by 6 bases and J by 0 bases, and 9 bases separated the two germline ends. The CDR3 protein is CASRGLDSNQPQHF. The DNA for the CDR3 is TGTGCCAGCAGGGGACTTGATAGCAATCAGCCCCAGCATTTT.

This sequence joins TRBV5-4 and TRBJ2-4; TRBD2 is a possible D gene (8 bases). The CDR3 has 17 amino acids. The V and J ends lost 4 bases and 5 bases respectively, with 22 bases between them. Germline-derived CDR1 and CDR2 are SGHNT and YYREEE (reference sequence). CDR3 sequence (DNA): TGTGCCAGCAGCCGGGGGACAGCGGGAGCGGGGGAAAACATTCAGTACTTC. This translates into CASSRGTAGAGENIQYF.

CDR3 sequence: CASSLADRAGELFF. CDR3 nucleotides: TGTGCCAGCAGCTTAGCCGACCGGGCCGGGGAGCTGTTTTTT. The chain employs TRBV7-3 and TRBJ2-2; no clear D gene. The CDR3 covers 14 residues. With 2 bases removed from V and 6 bases from J, the gap between germline ends came to 10 bases. Germline CDR1 is SGHTA and CDR2 is FQGTGA.

The V and J genes are TRBV9 and TRBJ2-1, with TRBD2 matching over 10 bases. Germline lookup yields CDR1 SGDLS and CDR2 YYNGEE. The CDR3 covers 15 residues. After removal of 3 bases from V and 6 bases from J, the junction contained 6 bases not matched to a gene. CDR3 in amino acids: CASSAPGLARNEQFF. CDR3 coding DNA: TGTGCCAGCAGCGCACCGGGACTAGCGCGCAATGAGCAGTTCTTC.